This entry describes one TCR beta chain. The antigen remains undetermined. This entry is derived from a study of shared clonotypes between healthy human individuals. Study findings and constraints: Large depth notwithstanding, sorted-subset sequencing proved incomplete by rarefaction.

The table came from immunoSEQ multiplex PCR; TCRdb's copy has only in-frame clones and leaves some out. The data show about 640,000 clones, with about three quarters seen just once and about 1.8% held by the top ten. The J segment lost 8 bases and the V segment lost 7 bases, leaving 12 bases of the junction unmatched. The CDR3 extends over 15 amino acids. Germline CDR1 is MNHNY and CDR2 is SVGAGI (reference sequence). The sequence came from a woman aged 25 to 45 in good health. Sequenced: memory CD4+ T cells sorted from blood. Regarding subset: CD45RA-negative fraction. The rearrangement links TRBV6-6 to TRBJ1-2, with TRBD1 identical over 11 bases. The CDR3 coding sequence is TGTGCCAGCAAAGAAGGGACAGGGGGGTTAGTGGGCTACACCTTC. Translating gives CASKEGTGGLVGYTF.